Following are 31 T cell receptor beta chains from one sample sequenced in a study of cytomegalovirus exposure and HLA in healthy donors. The study ran its PCR with 60 Vbeta and 13 Jbeta primers. Profiled with immunoSEQ multiplex PCR; TCRdb holds only in-frame clones, not every one. The data show roughly 110,000 clones, 79% seen once. Material for sequencing was PBMCs. Receptor source: a woman between 18 and 29 years old in good health and CMV-seropositive.

The rearrangement joins TRBV4-1 to TRBJ2-1; D is possibly TRBD2 (5 bases). V lost 1 base and J 2 bases, leaving 9 bases between the germline ends. The CDR3 contains 15 residues. CDR1 is MGHRA, CDR2 YSYEKL, per germline. This CDR3 is CASSQVSGTYNEQFF. In DNA, the CDR3 is TGCGCCAGCAGCCAAGTGTCGGGAACCTACAATGAGCAGTTCTTC.

V is TRBV27 and J is TRBJ2-1; TRBD2 might be the D (7 bases). Trimming removed 3 bases from V and 4 bases from J, with 10 bases in between. Looked up from germline, CDR1 is MNHEY and CDR2 is SMNVEV (reference sequence). This CDR3 has 14 residues. CDR3 DNA: TGTGCCAGCAGTTTGAGGGGGGGGTACAATGAGCAGTTCTTC. This encodes CASSLRGGYNEQFF.

The chain couples TRBV7-3 to TRBJ2-3, with 8 bases lining up with TRBD2. CDR3 length: 14 residues. From germline, CDR1 is SGHTA and CDR2 FQGTGA. V was pared by 5 bases and J by 3 bases, with 4 bases of the junction left unmatched. The CDR3 DNA reads as TGTGCCAGCAGCCCCGGACTAGCTACAGATACGCAGTATTTT. Encoded protein: CASSPGLATDTQYF. The entire variable domain, with the rest obtained from reference TRBV7-3 and TRBJ2-3, is as follows: GAGVSQTPSNKVTEKGKYVELRCDPISGHTALYWYRQSLGQGPEFLIYFQGTGAADDSGLPNDRFFAVRPEGSVSTLKIQRTERGDSAVYLCASSPGLATDTQYFGPGTRLTVL.

The rearrangement uses TRBV6-5 and TRBJ2-7; 9 nucleotides line up with TRBD2. The V segment lost 3 bases and the J segment 11 bases; nucleotides outside the gene matches: 11. Germline CDR1 reads MNHEY; CDR2 reads SVGAGI. The CDR3 covers 14 residues. The CDR3 DNA sequence: TGTGCCAGCAGTTATAACCGGCGGGAGGGAGGTGAGTACTTC. Translation gives CASSYNRREGGEYF.

Only one count was recorded for this clone. The CDR3 does not close with the conserved phenylalanine or tryptophan, likely indicating a read error. The DNA is omitted, as the CDR3 cannot be located on it reliably, and the CDR3 follows TCRdb's listing. The CDR3 loop is CASSRGRL. The chain has TRBV7-9 and TRBJ1-2; no check of the table's D call, TRBD1, against the DNA was made. With termini counted, the CDR3 has 8 amino acids. Germline V gives CDR1 SEHNR, CDR2 FQNEAQ (reference sequence).

The V gene is TRBV11-3, the J gene TRBJ1-5; TRBD1 is a possible D gene (5 bases). The germline V gene encodes CDR1 SGHNT and CDR2 YENEEA. Trimming pared 2 bases from V and 0 bases from J, leaving 20 bases between. This CDR3 has 19 amino acids. CDR3 amino acids: CASSLRWAGKRHSNQPQHF. CDR3 coding DNA: TGTGCCAGCAGCTTACGGTGGGCAGGGAAGAGACATAGCAATCAGCCCCAGCATTTT.

The chain combines TRBV5-3 with TRBJ1-1; D call uncertain. TRBV5-3 counts as an open reading frame of uncertain function. Trimming took off 1 base at V and 0 bases at J, with 10 bases between the two ends. The CDR3 runs to 15 residues. The CDR3 region is CARSLSAVLNTEAFF. As DNA, the CDR3 is TGTGCCAGAAGCTTGAGTGCAGTGTTGAACACTGAAGCTTTCTTT.

The chain joins TRBV25-1 to TRBJ2-7; 7 nucleotides align to TRBD1. The ends lost 8 bases at V and 0 bases at J; junction bases unmatched: 7. The length of the CDR3 is 14 residues. The V gene's germline CDR1 is MGHDK and CDR2 SYGVNS. The CDR3 nucleotides read TGTGCCAGCGCAAGACAGGGCGCCTCCTACGAGCAGTACTTC. This codes for CASARQGASYEQYF.

V usage is TRBV7-9 and J usage is TRBJ2-3; tentative D call: TRBD2 (6 bases). The CDR3 is 15 amino acids. The germline V and J ends were trimmed by 8 bases and 0 bases, with 15 bases remaining between them. The germline V gene has CDR1 SEHNR and CDR2 FQNEAQ (reference sequence). This chain's CDR3 is CASWEVTPSTDTQYF. CDR3 DNA sequence: TGTGCCAGCTGGGAGGTCACCCCTAGCACAGATACGCAGTATTTT.

This chain links TRBV15 with TRBJ2-6; the D is unclear. The germline V gene has CDR1 LNHNV and CDR2 YYDKDF (reference sequence). Trimming removed 2 bases at V and 3 bases at J, with 5 bases between. The CDR3 runs 14 residues. CDR3 nucleotide sequence: TGTGCCACCAGCAGAAACATTGGGGCCAACGTCCTGACTTTC. Translated, it gives CATSRNIGANVLTF.

The chain links TRBV5-5 to TRBJ2-7; TRBD2 is a possible D gene (6 bases). This CDR3 is 15 amino acids long. The ends were cut back, 4 bases at V and 4 bases at J, with 18 bases in the middle. Germline V CDR1 and CDR2: SGHKS, YYEKEE (reference sequence). The CDR3 here is CASSPILVGTYEQYF. The CDR3 DNA is TGTGCCAGCAGCCCAATACTTGTAGGGACTTACGAGCAGTACTTC.

This clone was detected only a few times. In DNA form, the CDR3 reads TGTGCCAGCAGACAGGGGAAGGGCGGTGGCTACACCTTC. Translated, it gives CASRQGKGGGYTF. This sequence joins TRBV2 and TRBJ1-2; 7 nucleotides match TRBD1. The V gene's germline CDR1 is SNHLY and CDR2 FYNNEI. The CDR3 length is 13 residues. V lost 6 bases to trimming and J lost 7 bases; unmatched junction nucleotides: 8.

This chain connects TRBV5-4 to TRBJ2-7; TRBD2 matches 10 bases. The CDR3 sequence is 15 residues long. Germline V gene data show CDR1 as SGHNT and CDR2 as YYREEE (reference sequence). V shed 1 base, J shed 2 bases, and the junction held 3 bases outside the gene matches. For the CDR3, the DNA is TGTGCCAGCAGCTTGAGCGGGAGGGACCCCTACGAGCAGTACTTC. This gives the protein CASSLSGRDPYEQYF.

The V call is TRBV19, the J call TRBJ1-1; D is unclear. The germline V gene has CDR1 LNHDA and CDR2 SQIVND (reference sequence). Trimming shortened V by 6 bases and J by 3 bases, and 11 bases separated the two germline ends. There are 13 residues in the CDR3. The CDR3 DNA follows: TGTGCCAGTAGGCGGACGGGGTACACTGAAGCTTTCTTT. It translates to CASRRTGYTEAFF. The full variable domain, with the rest looked up from reference TRBV19 and TRBJ1-1, is DGGITQSPKYLFRKEGQNVTLSCEQNLNHDAMYWYRQDPGQGLRLIYYSQIVNDFQKGDIAEGYSVSREKKESFPLTVTSAQKNPTAFYLCASRRTGYTEAFFGQGTRLTVV.

This rearrangement joins TRBV2 to TRBJ1-5, with 8 nucleotides matching TRBD1. The germline V gene encodes CDR1 SNHLY and CDR2 FYNNEI. The CDR3 has 14 residues. The V segment lost 8 bases and the J segment 7 bases; nucleotides outside the gene matches: 10. CDR3 residues: CASQGTGQGQPQHF. The DNA for the CDR3 is TGTGCCAGCCAAGGGACTGGACAGGGACAGCCCCAGCATTTT.

The CDR3: CASSPGGAGGYEQYF. CDR3 nucleotides: TGTGCCAGCAGCCCCGGGGGAGCGGGAGGTTACGAGCAGTACTTC. The rearrangement uses TRBV7-3 and TRBJ2-7; 9 bases match TRBD2. The CDR3 length is 15 residues. Looked up from germline, CDR1 is SGHTA and CDR2 is FQGTGA. The V segment lost 5 bases and the J segment 4 bases; nucleotides outside the gene matches: 9. Complete variable domain (other parts from reference TRBV7-3 and TRBJ2-7): GAGVSQTPSNKVTEKGKYVELRCDPISGHTALYWYRQSLGQGPEFLIYFQGTGAADDSGLPNDRFFAVRPEGSVSTLKIQRTERGDSAVYLCASSPGGAGGYEQYFGPGTRLTVT.

The chain uses TRBV10-3 and TRBJ2-7, with a tentative D call TRBD1 (6 bases). V was shortened by 11 bases and J by 5 bases, with 16 bases between the two germline ends. The length of the CDR3 is 12 residues. The germline V gene has CDR1 ENHRY and CDR2 SYGVKD. The CDR3 reads CASLGTTDEQYF. CDR3 nucleotide sequence: TGTGCCTCCTTGGGGACAACTGACGAGCAGTACTTC.

This clone was counted between two and nine times. The chain recombines TRBV13 with TRBJ2-7, with TRBD2 identical over 11 bases. The CDR3 consists of 15 residues. Germline CDR1 and CDR2: PRHDT and FYEKMQ (reference sequence). V dropped 3 bases and J dropped 6; count of bases not matched to a gene: 7. CDR3 protein: CASSFSLAGAGEQYF. DNA of the CDR3: TGTGCCAGCAGCTTCTCACTAGCGGGAGCGGGCGAGCAGTACTTC.

The chain employs TRBV25-1 and TRBJ1-3, with TRBD1 as a possible D gene (6 bases). CDR3 length: 16 residues. Germline CDR1 MGHDK, CDR2 SYGVNS. Trimming cost V 0 bases and J 3 bases, with 12 bases left between them. This CDR3 reads CASSEYGTTFGNTIYF. The CDR3 region has the DNA TGTGCCAGCAGTGAATACGGGACAACCTTTGGAAACACCATATATTTT. Together with reference TRBV25-1 and TRBJ1-3, the CDR3 gives the full variable domain: EADIYQTPRYLVIGTGKKITLECSQTMGHDKMYWYQQDPGMELHLIHYSYGVNSTEKGDLSSESTVSRIRTEHFPLTLESARPSHTSQYLCASSEYGTTFGNTIYFGEGSWLTVV.

The genes are TRBV6-5 and TRBJ2-2; D may be TRBD1 (5 bases). Trimming stripped 2 bases from V and 1 base from J, with 5 bases between. The CDR3 consists of 14 residues. CDR1 and CDR2 from the germline V gene are MNHEY and SVGAGI. CDR3 amino acids: CASSYDRNTGELFF. The CDR3 bases are TGTGCCAGCAGTTACGACAGGAACACCGGGGAGCTGTTTTTT.

This clone was recorded only once. This rearrangement joins TRBV28 to TRBJ2-7, with D perhaps matching TRBD1 (5 bases). The CDR3 runs to 12 residues. The germline V gene has CDR1 MDHEN and CDR2 SYDVKM. Trimming removed 10 bases at V and 0 bases at J, with 10 bases between. The CDR3, as DNA: TGTGCCATCCAGGGCCTCTCCTACGAGCAGTACTTC. Translating gives CAIQGLSYEQYF.

This rearrangement joins TRBV6-5 to TRBJ1-1; D call uncertain. Per germline, CDR1 MNHEY and CDR2 SVGAGI. The CDR3 totals 14 residues. The V gene lost 10 bases and the J gene lost 3 bases, with 18 bases spanning the gap. The CDR3 reads CATASEGRDTEAFF. CDR3 in DNA: TGTGCCACCGCGTCAGAGGGCCGGGACACTGAAGCTTTCTTT.

This chain connects TRBV19 to TRBJ1-1, with 8 bases matching TRBD1. Trimming took 10 bases from V and 7 from J; bases not matched to a gene: 17. The CDR3 loop spans 15 amino acids. The germline gives CDR1 LNHDA, CDR2 SQIVND (reference sequence). CDR3 nucleotide sequence: TGTGCCACAGCGGGACAGGACACTGGGTCGGATGAAGCTTTCTTT. This gives the protein CATAGQDTGSDEAFF. The variable domain in full, with the rest retrieved from reference TRBV19 and TRBJ1-1, is DGGITQSPKYLFRKEGQNVTLSCEQNLNHDAMYWYRQDPGQGLRLIYYSQIVNDFQKGDIAEGYSVSREKKESFPLTVTSAQKNPTAFYLCATAGQDTGSDEAFFGQGTRLTVV.

The J gene is TRBJ2-5, the V gene TRBV18, with 10 bases identical to TRBD1. The CDR3 covers 14 residues. The germline CDR1 and CDR2 sequences are KGHSH and LQKENI. J gave up 11 bases and V 2 bases, and 8 bases lay outside the gene matches. The CDR3: CASSPDRGRSRQYF. The CDR3 nucleotides are TGTGCCAGCTCACCAGACAGGGGGCGGTCTCGGCAGTACTTC.

The rearrangement links TRBV4-2 to TRBJ2-2; the D gene is possibly TRBD2 (5 bases). Deletions cut 0 bases from V and 0 bases from J, with 8 bases between. The germline V gene has CDR1 LGHNA and CDR2 YNFKEQ. CDR3 size: 16 residues. Here the CDR3 reads CASSQESGTNTGELFF. CDR3 bases: TGTGCCAGCAGCCAAGAAAGCGGAACGAACACCGGGGAGCTGTTTTTT.

The chain couples TRBV6-5 to TRBJ1-2; TRBD1 is a possible D gene (5 bases). Per germline, CDR1 MNHEY and CDR2 SVGAGI. V lost 3 bases, J lost 4 bases, and 15 bases lay in between. The CDR3 has 15 residues. This CDR3 reads CASSYNPGGGYGYTF. Written as DNA, the CDR3 is TGTGCCAGCAGTTATAACCCCGGGGGGGGCTATGGCTACACCTTC.

Notes on this clone: Mismatch with germline at one junction end may stem from a read error. The chain carries TRBV7-9 and TRBJ2-1, with D maybe TRBD1 (6 bases). Germline lookup yields CDR1 SEHNR and CDR2 FQNEAQ (reference sequence). CDR3 length equals 17 residues. The CDR3 reads CSSSLPPVRGASDEQFF. DNA of the CDR3: TGTTCCAGCAGCTTACCGCCGGTCAGGGGCGCTTCCGATGAGCAGTTCTTC.

On this clone itself: At one of its ends the junction is not consistent with the germline gene, which may arise from a read error. This rearrangement joins TRBV5-6 to TRBJ1-1, with D tentatively TRBD1 (6 bases). This CDR3 is 15 amino acids long. The germline V gene encodes CDR1 SGHDT and CDR2 YYEEEE. The CDR3 nucleotides read TGTGCCAGAAGCTTGGTGCAGCGAGGGGGAACTGAAGCTTTCTTT. Translation gives CARSLVQRGGTEAFF.

This chain links TRBV5-1 with TRBJ1-1; 9 positions agree with TRBD1. Germline CDR1 reads SGHRS; CDR2 reads YFSETQ. V dropped 0 bases and J dropped 4; count of bases not matched to a gene: 7. There are 16 residues in the CDR3. CDR3 nucleotides: TGCGCCAGCAGCTTGGAGGCCCGGGACAGGGCCACTGAAGCTTTCTTT. Protein sequence: CASSLEARDRATEAFF.

The rearrangement joins TRBV30 to TRBJ1-1; 7 bases line up with TRBD1. The CDR3 extends over 12 amino acids. V dropped 7 bases and J dropped 4; count of bases not matched to a gene: 6. Germline lookup yields CDR1 GTSNPN and CDR2 SVGIG (reference sequence). The CDR3, as DNA: TGTGCCTCCCGACAGGGTGGCACTGAAGCTTTCTTT. It translates to CASRQGGTEAFF.

This chain's CDR3 is CASSDQDRGKNTEAFF. CDR3 coding DNA: TGTGCCAGCAGCGACCAGGACAGGGGTAAGAACACTGAAGCTTTCTTT. The genes are TRBV2 and TRBJ1-1; 9 bases map to TRBD1. The CDR3 totals 16 residues. V dropped 6 bases and J dropped 1; count of bases not matched to a gene: 9. The germline V gene has CDR1 SNHLY and CDR2 FYNNEI.